What follows are 5 T cell receptor beta chains derived from one specimen sequenced in a study of shared clonotypes between healthy human individuals. Assay used: immunoSEQ multiplex PCR; TCRdb lists only in-frame clones, some missing. The data show millions of clones, 85% to 95% seen once. Sequencing was performed on naive CD4+ T cells sorted from blood. As to subset: CD45RA+ positively selected. All receptors come from a man aged 18 to 29 in good health.

This clone was detected only once. This chain uses TRBV28 with TRBJ2-1; 8 bases map to TRBD2. From germline, CDR1 is MDHEN and CDR2 SYDVKM. Trimming took 1 base from V and 7 from J; bases not matched to a gene: 6. The CDR3 length is 15 residues. The CDR3 coding sequence is TGTGCCAGCAGTTTATCACGGGGGGGGCGGAATGAGCAGTTCTTC. Amino acids: CASSLSRGGRNEQFF.

The chain couples TRBV30 to TRBJ1-1, with D perhaps TRBD1 (5 bases). CDR3 size: 13 residues. Germline loops: CDR1 GTSNPN, CDR2 SVGIG (reference sequence). The V gene lost 7 bases and the J gene lost 3 bases, with 15 bases spanning the gap. CDR3 bases: TGTGCCTCACGGGAGCAGGGCTACACTGAAGCTTTCTTT. This sequence encodes CASREQGYTEAFF.

This clone is a singleton in its sample. Other nucleotide sequences from this sample produce the same CDR3. The chain carries TRBV5-1 and TRBJ2-3; 14 nucleotides agree with TRBD2. The germline V gene encodes CDR1 SGHRS and CDR2 YFSETQ. The CDR3 has 16 residues. J gave up 4 bases and V 3 bases, and 4 bases lay outside the gene matches. This CDR3 reads CASSSGLAGAADTQYF. The CDR3 bases are TGCGCCAGCAGCTCGGGACTAGCGGGAGCGGCAGATACGCAGTATTTT.

The chain links TRBV11-3 to TRBJ1-3; D is ambiguous. The V end lost 0 bases, the J end lost 4 bases, and 10 bases lay between the germline ends. Germline V gene data show CDR1 as SGHNT and CDR2 as YENEEA. The CDR3 covers 15 residues. The CDR3 loop is CASSLDRQHGNTIYF. The CDR3 bases are TGTGCCAGCAGCTTAGATCGCCAGCACGGAAACACCATATATTTT. The full variable domain, with the rest looked up from reference TRBV11-3 and TRBJ1-3, is EAGVVQSPRYKIIEKKQPVAFWCNPISGHNTLYWYLQNLGQGPELLIRYENEEAVDDSQLPKDRFSAERLKGVDSTLKIQPAELGDSAVYLCASSLDRQHGNTIYFGEGSWLTVV.

The chain carries TRBV7-2 and TRBJ2-1, with unresolved D. Trimming removed 10 bases from V and 2 bases from J, with 15 bases in between. Per germline, CDR1 SGHTA and CDR2 FQGNSA. The CDR3 has 14 amino acids. The CDR3 loop reads CAIPTQDPYNEQFF. The CDR3 DNA is TGTGCCATCCCCACCCAAGATCCCTACAATGAGCAGTTCTTC.